The 8 T cell receptor beta chains given below trace back to one sample, sequenced in a study of T cells in Graves' hyperthyroidism and ophthalmopathy. TCR beta CDR3 region amplification was performed from RNA transcripts. A set of HTBI primers served as the primers for a first-round RT-PCR of the TCR CDR3. TCRdb recomputed calls from the multiplex PCR reads with MiXCR, one row per CDR3 protein. The sample carries hundreds of thousands of distinct CDR3 sequences, about 13% recorded once. Specimen: blood. The receptors shown here come from a woman between 18 and 29 years old with Graves' hyperthyroidism.

The V gene is TRBV19, the J gene TRBJ2-7; perhaps TRBD1 as D (6 bases). This CDR3 has 17 residues. V shed 6 bases and J shed 0 bases, with 21 bases lying between them. CDR1 and CDR2 from the germline V gene are LNHDA and SQIVND (reference sequence). CDR3 sequence reads: CASSMPAGRGDSYEQYF. CDR3 DNA sequence: TGTGCCAGTAGCATGCCCGCCGGCAGGGGCGACTCCTACGAGCAGTACTTC.

V usage is TRBV6-2 or TRBV6-3 and J usage is TRBJ2-7; a weak D match, TRBD1 (6 bases). The CDR3 spans 14 residues. Germline CDR1 and CDR2: MNHEY and SVGEGT. Trimming removed 6 bases from V and 7 bases from J, with 19 bases in between. The CDR3 DNA sequence: TGTGCCAGCAGCCGCGGACTGGGGGCGAGGGAGCAGTACTTC. Translated: CASSRGLGAREQYF.

This clonotype has a count of ten or more. The V call is TRBV15, the J call TRBJ2-5; 12 bases align to TRBD2. V was clipped by 5 bases and J by 4 bases; unmatched bases: 5. Germline V gives CDR1 LNHNV, CDR2 YYDKDF (reference sequence). This CDR3 spans 15 amino acids. CDR3 sequence (DNA): TGTGCCACCAGCTTTGGACTAGCGGGACGAGAGACCCAGTACTTC. This translates into CATSFGLAGRETQYF. The entire variable domain, with the rest obtained from reference TRBV15 and TRBJ2-5, is as follows: DAMVIQNPRYQVTQFGKPVTLSCSQTLNHNVMYWYQQKSSQAPKLLFHYYDKDFNNEADTPDNFQSRRPNTSFCFLDIRSPGLGDTAMYLCATSFGLAGRETQYFGPGTRLLVL.

This chain links TRBV6-1 with TRBJ1-5; 9 nucleotides match TRBD1. The CDR3 consists of 14 residues. V lost 11 bases, J lost 2 bases, and 7 bases stayed unmatched. Germline-derived CDR1 and CDR2 are MNHNS and SASEGT. The CDR3 DNA reads as TGTGCCGTCACAGGGGGCCTCGGCAATCAGCCCCAGCATTTT. Translation: CAVTGGLGNQPQHF.

This clonotype has ten or more counts. This chain uses TRBV28 with TRBJ1-1, with TRBD1 as a possible D gene (5 bases). From germline, CDR1 is MDHEN and CDR2 SYDVKM. CDR3 length: 15 residues. Between the trimmed V and J ends, which lost 4 bases and 6 bases, there was a span of 18 bases. CDR3 in amino acids: CASSSGTWIRAEAFF. CDR3 sequence (DNA): TGTGCCAGCAGTTCCGGGACGTGGATTAGGGCTGAAGCTTTCTTT. Full variable domain (remainder filled in from reference TRBV28 and TRBJ1-1): DVKVTQSSRYLVKRTGEKVFLECVQDMDHENMFWYRQDPGLGLRLIYFSYDVKMKEKGDIPEGYSVSREKKERFSLILESASTNQTSMYLCASSSGTWIRAEAFFGQGTRLTVV.

This clonotype appeared many times. This chain joins TRBV6-1 and TRBJ1-6, with 7 nucleotides matching TRBD1. This CDR3 has 15 amino acids. CDR1 is MNHNS and CDR2 is SASEGT in the germline V gene. The trim removed 5 bases at V and 2 bases at J, leaving 3 bases unmatched. CDR3: CASSSGTAYNSPLHF. The CDR3 region has the DNA TGTGCCAGCAGTTCAGGGACAGCCTATAATTCACCCCTCCACTTT.

The rearrangement links TRBV7-6 to TRBJ2-7; D not certain. Trimming shortened V by 2 bases and J by 3 bases, and 8 bases separated the two germline ends. CDR3 length: 13 residues. Germline V gives CDR1 SGHVS, CDR2 FNYEAQ. For the CDR3, the DNA is TGTGCCAGCAGCTTACACCACGGCTACGAGCAGTACTTC. It specifies CASSLHHGYEQYF.

This clonotype was recorded at least ten times. This chain links TRBV18 with TRBJ2-5, with D maybe TRBD2 (5 bases). Between the trimmed V and J ends, which lost 4 bases and 4 bases, there was a span of 10 bases. Germline values: CDR1 KGHSH, CDR2 LQKENI. The CDR3 has 13 amino acids. In nucleotides, the CDR3 is TGTGCCAGCTCACACGGACTCGGAGAGACCCAGTACTTC. Encoded protein: CASSHGLGETQYF. The full variable domain, rest sourced from reference TRBV18 and TRBJ2-5, is NAGVMQNPRHLVRRRGQEARLRCSPMKGHSHVYWYRQLPEEGLKFMVYLQKENIIDESGMPKERFSAEFPKEGPSILRIQQVVRGDSAAYFCASSHGLGETQYFGPGTRLLVL.